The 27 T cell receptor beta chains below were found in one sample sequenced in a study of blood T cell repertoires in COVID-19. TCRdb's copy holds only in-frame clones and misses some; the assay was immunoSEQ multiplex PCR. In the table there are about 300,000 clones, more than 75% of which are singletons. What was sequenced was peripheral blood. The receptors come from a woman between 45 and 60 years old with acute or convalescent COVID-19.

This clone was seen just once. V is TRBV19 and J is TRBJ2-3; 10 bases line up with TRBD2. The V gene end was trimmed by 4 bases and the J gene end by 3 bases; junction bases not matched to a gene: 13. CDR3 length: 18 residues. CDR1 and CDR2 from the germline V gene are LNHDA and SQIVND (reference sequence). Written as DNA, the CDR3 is TGTGCCAGTAGTAAAACCACTATAGAGCGGGAGGGGACAGATACGCAGTATTTT. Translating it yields CASSKTTIEREGTDTQYF.

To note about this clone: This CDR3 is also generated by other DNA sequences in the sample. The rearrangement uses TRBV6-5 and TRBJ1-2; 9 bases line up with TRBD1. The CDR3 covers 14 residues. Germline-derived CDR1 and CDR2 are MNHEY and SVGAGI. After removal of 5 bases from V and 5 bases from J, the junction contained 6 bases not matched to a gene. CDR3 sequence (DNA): TGTGCCAGCAGTACAACCGGGACAGGGTATGGCTACACCTTC. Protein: CASSTTGTGYGYTF.

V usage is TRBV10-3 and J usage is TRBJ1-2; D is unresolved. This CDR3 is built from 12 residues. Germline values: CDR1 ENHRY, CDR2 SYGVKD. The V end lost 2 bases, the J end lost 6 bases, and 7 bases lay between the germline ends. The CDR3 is CAISEGRDGYTF. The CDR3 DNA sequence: TGTGCCATCAGTGAGGGGCGCGATGGCTACACCTTC.

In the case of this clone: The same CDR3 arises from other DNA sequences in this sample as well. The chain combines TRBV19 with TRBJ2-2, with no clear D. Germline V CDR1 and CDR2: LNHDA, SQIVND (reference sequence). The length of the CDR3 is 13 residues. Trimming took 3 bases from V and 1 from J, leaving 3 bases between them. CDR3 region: CASSILNTGELFF. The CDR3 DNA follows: TGTGCCAGTAGTATTCTGAACACCGGGGAGCTGTTTTTT.

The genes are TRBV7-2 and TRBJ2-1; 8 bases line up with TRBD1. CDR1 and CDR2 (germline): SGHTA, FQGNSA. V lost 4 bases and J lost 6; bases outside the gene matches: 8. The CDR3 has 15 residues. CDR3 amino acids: CASSYRQGLANEQFF. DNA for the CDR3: TGTGCCAGCAGCTACCGACAGGGGCTCGCCAATGAGCAGTTCTTC.

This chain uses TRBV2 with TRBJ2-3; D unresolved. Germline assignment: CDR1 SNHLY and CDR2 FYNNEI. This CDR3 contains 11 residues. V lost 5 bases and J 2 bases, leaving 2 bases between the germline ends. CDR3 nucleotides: TGTGCCAGCAGTTACACAGATACGCAGTATTTT. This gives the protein CASSYTDTQYF.

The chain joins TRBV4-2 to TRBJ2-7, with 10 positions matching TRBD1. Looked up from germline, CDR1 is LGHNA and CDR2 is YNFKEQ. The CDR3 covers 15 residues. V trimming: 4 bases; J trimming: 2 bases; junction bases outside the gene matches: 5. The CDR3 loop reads CASSPRDRGPYEQYF. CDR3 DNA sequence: TGTGCCAGCAGCCCCCGGGACAGGGGCCCCTACGAGCAGTACTTC.

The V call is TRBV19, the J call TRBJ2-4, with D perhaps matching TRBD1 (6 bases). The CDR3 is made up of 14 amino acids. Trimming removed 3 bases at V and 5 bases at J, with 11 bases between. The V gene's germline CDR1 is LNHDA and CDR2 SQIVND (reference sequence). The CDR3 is CASSIGGAQNIQYF. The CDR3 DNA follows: TGTGCCAGTAGTATTGGGGGCGCCCAAAACATTCAGTACTTC.

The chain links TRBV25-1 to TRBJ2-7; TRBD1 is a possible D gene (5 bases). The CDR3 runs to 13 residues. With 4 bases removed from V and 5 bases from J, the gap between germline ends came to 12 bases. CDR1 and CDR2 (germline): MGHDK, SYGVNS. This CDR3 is CASSGGGADEQYF. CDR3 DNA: TGTGCCAGCAGTGGGGGTGGGGCTGACGAGCAGTACTTC.

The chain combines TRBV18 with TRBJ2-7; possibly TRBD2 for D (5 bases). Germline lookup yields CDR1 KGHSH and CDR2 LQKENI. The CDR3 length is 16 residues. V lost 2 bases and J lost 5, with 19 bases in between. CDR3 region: CASSPYHAGPDNEQYF. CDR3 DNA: TGTGCCAGCTCACCATACCATGCGGGCCCCGACAACGAGCAGTACTTC.

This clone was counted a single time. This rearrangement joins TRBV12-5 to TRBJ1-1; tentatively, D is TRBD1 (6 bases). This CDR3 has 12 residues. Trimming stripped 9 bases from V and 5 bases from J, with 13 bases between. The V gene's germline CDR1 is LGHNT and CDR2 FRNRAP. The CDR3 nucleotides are TGTGCTAGCAGACAGGTTGGGACTGAAGCTTTCTTT. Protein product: CASRQVGTEAFF.

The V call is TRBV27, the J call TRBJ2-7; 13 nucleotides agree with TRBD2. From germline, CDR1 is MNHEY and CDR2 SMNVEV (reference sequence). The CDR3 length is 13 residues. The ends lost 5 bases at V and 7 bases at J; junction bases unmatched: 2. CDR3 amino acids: CASSLTSGREQYF. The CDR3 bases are TGTGCCAGCAGTCTGACTAGCGGGAGGGAGCAGTACTTC.

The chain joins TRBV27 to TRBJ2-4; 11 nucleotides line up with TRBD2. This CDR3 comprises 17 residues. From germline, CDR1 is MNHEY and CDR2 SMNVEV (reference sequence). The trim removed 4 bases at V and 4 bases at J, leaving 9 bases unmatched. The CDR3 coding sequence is TGTGCCAGCAGTTCCCTACTAGCGGGAGTGGATAAAAACATTCAGTACTTC. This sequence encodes CASSSLLAGVDKNIQYF.

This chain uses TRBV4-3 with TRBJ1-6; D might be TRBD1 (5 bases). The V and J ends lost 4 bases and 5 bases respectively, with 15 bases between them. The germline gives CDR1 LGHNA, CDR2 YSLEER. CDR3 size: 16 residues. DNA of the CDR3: TGCGCCAGCAGCCTCGGGAGGACAACTGATAATTCACCCCTCCACTTT. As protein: CASSLGRTTDNSPLHF.

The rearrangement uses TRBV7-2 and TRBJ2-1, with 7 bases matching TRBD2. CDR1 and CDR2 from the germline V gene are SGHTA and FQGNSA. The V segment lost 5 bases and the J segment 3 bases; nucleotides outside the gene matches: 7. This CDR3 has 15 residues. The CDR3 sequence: CASSGSGGFYNEQFF. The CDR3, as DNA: TGTGCCAGCAGCGGATCCGGGGGGTTCTACAATGAGCAGTTCTTC.

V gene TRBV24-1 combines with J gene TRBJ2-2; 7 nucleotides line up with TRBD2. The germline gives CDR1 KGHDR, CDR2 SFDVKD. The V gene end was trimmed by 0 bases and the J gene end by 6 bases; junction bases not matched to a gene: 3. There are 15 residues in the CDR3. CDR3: CATSDLEGGPGELFF. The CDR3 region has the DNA TGTGCCACCAGTGATTTGGAGGGAGGGCCCGGGGAGCTGTTTTTT.

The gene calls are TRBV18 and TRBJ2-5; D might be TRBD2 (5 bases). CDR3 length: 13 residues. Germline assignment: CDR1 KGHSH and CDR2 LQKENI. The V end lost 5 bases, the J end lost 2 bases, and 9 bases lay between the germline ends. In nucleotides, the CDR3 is TGTGCCAGCTCAACGCGACTACAAGAGACCCAGTACTTC. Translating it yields CASSTRLQETQYF.

The CDR3 DNA is TGTGCCAGCAGTCGGCTAGCGGGAGCCCCCTACGAGCAGTACTTC. It is translated as CASSRLAGAPYEQYF. The chain joins TRBV28 to TRBJ2-7; 10 positions agree with TRBD2. The CDR3 is 15 amino acids. V lost 5 bases, J lost 2 bases, and 6 bases stayed unmatched. In germline, CDR1 is MDHEN, CDR2 SYDVKM.

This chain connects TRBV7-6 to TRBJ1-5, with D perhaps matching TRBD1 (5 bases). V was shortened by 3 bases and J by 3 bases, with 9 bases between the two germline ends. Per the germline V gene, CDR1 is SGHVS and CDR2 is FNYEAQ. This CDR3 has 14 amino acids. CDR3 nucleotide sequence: TGTGCCAGCAGCTTCGGACAAGCCAATCAGCCCCAGCATTTT. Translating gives CASSFGQANQPQHF. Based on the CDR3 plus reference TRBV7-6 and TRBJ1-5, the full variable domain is GAGVSQSPRYKVTKRGQDVALRCDPISGHVSLYWYRQALGQGPEFLTYFNYEAQQDKSGLPNDRFSAERPEGSISTLTIQRTEQRDSAMYRCASSFGQANQPQHFGDGTRLSIL.

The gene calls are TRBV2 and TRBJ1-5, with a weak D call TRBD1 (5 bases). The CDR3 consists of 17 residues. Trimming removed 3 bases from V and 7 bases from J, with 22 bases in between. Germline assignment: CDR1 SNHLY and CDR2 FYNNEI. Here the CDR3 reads CASSDDGALTGGQPQHF. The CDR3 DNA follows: TGTGCCAGCAGTGACGATGGGGCCCTAACGGGGGGGCAGCCCCAGCATTTT.

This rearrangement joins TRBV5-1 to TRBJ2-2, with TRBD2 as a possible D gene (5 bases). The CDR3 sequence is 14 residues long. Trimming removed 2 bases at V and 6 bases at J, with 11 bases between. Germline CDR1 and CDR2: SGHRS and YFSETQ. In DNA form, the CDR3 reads TGCGCCAGCAGCTTCCTGGACTTTGCCGGGGAGCTGTTTTTT. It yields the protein CASSFLDFAGELFF.

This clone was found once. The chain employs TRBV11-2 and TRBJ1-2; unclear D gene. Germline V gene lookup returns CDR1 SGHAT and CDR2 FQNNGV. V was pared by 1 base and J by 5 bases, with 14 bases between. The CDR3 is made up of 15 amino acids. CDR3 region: CASSLGSSLEYGYTF. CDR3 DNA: TGTGCCAGCAGCTTAGGATCGTCGCTGGAGTATGGCTACACCTTC. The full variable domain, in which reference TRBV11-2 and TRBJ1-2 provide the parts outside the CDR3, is EAGVAQSPRYKIIEKRQSVAFWCNPISGHATLYWYQQILGQGPKLLIQFQNNGVVDDSQLPKDRFSAERLKGVDSTLKIQPAKLEDSAVYLCASSLGSSLEYGYTFGSGTRLTVV.

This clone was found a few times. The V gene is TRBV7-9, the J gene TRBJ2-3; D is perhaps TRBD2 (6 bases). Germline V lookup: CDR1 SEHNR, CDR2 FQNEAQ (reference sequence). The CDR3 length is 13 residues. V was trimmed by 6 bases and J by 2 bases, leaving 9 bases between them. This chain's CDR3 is CASSRGNTDTQYF. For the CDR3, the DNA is TGTGCCAGCAGTCGGGGGAACACAGATACGCAGTATTTT.

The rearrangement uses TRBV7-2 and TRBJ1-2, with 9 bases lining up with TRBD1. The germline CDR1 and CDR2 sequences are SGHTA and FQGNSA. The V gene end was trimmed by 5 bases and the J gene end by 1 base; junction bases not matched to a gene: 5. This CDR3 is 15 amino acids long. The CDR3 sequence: CASSTRDRDNYGYTF. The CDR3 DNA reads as TGTGCCAGCAGCACCCGGGACAGGGATAACTATGGCTACACCTTC.

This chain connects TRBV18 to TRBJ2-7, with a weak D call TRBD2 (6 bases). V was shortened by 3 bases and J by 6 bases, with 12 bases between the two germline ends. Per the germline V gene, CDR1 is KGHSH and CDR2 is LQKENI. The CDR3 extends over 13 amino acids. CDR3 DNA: TGTGCCAGCTCACCCGCCCAGGAGGGCGAGCAGTACTTC. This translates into CASSPAQEGEQYF.

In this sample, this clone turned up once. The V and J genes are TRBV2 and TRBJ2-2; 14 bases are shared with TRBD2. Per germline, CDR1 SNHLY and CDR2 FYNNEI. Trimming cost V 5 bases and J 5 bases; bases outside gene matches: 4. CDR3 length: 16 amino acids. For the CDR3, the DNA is TGTGCCAGCAGTCCCGGGACTAGCGGGGGAACCGGGGAGCTGTTTTTT. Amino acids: CASSPGTSGGTGELFF.

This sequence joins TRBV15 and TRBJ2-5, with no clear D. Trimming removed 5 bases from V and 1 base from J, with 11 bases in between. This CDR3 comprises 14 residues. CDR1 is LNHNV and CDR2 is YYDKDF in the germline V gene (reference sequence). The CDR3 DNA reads TGTGCCACCAGCTTCGCGGATTTCCAAGAGACCCAGTACTTC. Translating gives CATSFADFQETQYF.